A selection of T cell receptor beta chains follows, all from one sample in a study of cytomegalovirus exposure and HLA in healthy donors. Assay used: immunoSEQ multiplex PCR; TCRdb lists only in-frame clones, some missing. The ten top clones account for less than 3.5%, within a sample of 100,000 to 150,000 clones. The sample consisted of PBMCs. The receptors originated from a man aged 30 to 45 in good health and CMV-seronegative. Each CDR3 is given with its conserved first and last residue. The D gene is left open where the match is weak.

TGTGCCAGCAGTTTTATGGCGGGAGCCTACAATGAGCAGTTCTTC	CASSFMAGAYNEQFF	TRBD2	TRBV28	TRBJ2-1
TGTGCCTGGAGTGTATTAGGGGGGGCGAGGGAGACCCAGTACTTC	CAWSVLGGARETQYF	-	TRBV30	TRBJ2-5
TGCAGCGGCGAGGGGACAGGGGGCCGGGGCACTGAAGCTTTCTTT	CSGEGTGGRGTEAFF	TRBD1	TRBV29-1	TRBJ1-1
TGTGCCTGGGAAGGGACTAGCGGGACCTACGAGCAGTACTTC	CAWEGTSGTYEQYF	TRBD2	TRBV30	TRBJ2-7
TGTGCCAGCTCACCAGCAGGGGGCTACAATGAGCAGTTCTTC	CASSPAGGYNEQFF	TRBD1	TRBV18	TRBJ2-1
TGTGCCAGCAGCCCCCCCTTCAGTAGCGGGAGTGCAGATACGCAGTATTTT	CASSPPFSSGSADTQYF	TRBD2	TRBV9	TRBJ2-3
TGTGCCAGCAGCCATATGGGGCTCTCCTATAATTCACCCCTCCACTTT	CASSHMGLSYNSPLHF	-	TRBV7-8	TRBJ1-6
TGTGCCAGCAGCGTTCTCCGGGACCCCGTCGGGAGTGAGCAGTTCTTC	CASSVLRDPVGSEQFF	-	TRBV9	TRBJ2-1
TGTGCCTGGAGTGTACAGAGCGGGAGTTACGAGCAGTACTTC	CAWSVQSGSYEQYF	TRBD2	TRBV30	TRBJ2-7
TGTGCCAGCAGACTTAAGGGGGGACTAGCGGGAGGACGTACGCAGTATTTT	CASRLKGGLAGGRTQYF	TRBD2	TRBV5-8	TRBJ2-3
TGTGCCAGCAGCGTAGGGGACAGCGCAAACATTCAGTACTTC	CASSVGDSANIQYF	TRBD1	TRBV9	TRBJ2-4
TGTGCCAGCAGTTTAGGAGGGGCTCGGCCCCAGCATTTT	CASSLGGARPQHF	-	TRBV6-5	TRBJ1-5
TGTGCCACCAGCAGAACTGGACAGGGGTGGAATGAGCAGTTCTTC	CATSRTGQGWNEQFF	TRBD1	TRBV15	TRBJ2-1
TGTGCCAGCAGTTACTCTACATATCTTGAAGCTTTCTTT	CASSYSTYLEAFF	-	TRBV6-6	TRBJ1-1
TGCGCCAGCAGCCCTGGACTAGCGGGAGCGGAGACCCAGTACTTC	CASSPGLAGAETQYF	TRBD2	TRBV5-1	TRBJ2-5
TGTGCCAGCTCGAGGAATGAGCAGTTCTTC	CASSRNEQFF	-	TRBV6-1	TRBJ2-1
TGTGCCAGCAGCTCCGTCTGGGCGGGCCTCTCCTACGAGCAGTACTTC	CASSSVWAGLSYEQYF	-	TRBV11-2	TRBJ2-7
TGTGCCAGCAGCTCGGGACTAGCGGGAGCGTGGTCCGGGGAGCTGTTTTTT	CASSSGLAGAWSGELFF	TRBD2	TRBV11-2	TRBJ2-2
TGTGCCAGCAGCGCTTATACAAACCAGGGTCAGCCCCAGCATTTT	CASSAYTNQGQPQHF	-	TRBV6-1	TRBJ1-5
TGTGCCATCGCACTGGTTTCGGGCAATGAGCAGTTCTTC	CAIALVSGNEQFF	-	TRBV6-1	TRBJ2-1
TGCGCCAGCCGGAGGTCGCGTAATGAGTACGAGCAGTACTTC	CASRRSRNEYEQYF	-	TRBV5-1	TRBJ2-7
TGTGCCAGCAGTGCCTTAGGGGGCGATCGGTACGAGCAGTACTTC	CASSALGGDRYEQYF	TRBD1	TRBV6-5	TRBJ2-7
TGTGCCAGCAGTGCAAGGAGCGGGAGGATCGGGGAGCTGTTTTTT	CASSARSGRIGELFF	TRBD2	TRBV2	TRBJ2-2
TGCGCCAGCAGCCAAGGACTAGCGGGATCGGGGCATGAGCAGTTCTTC	CASSQGLAGSGHEQFF	TRBD2	TRBV4-1	TRBJ2-1
TGTGCCAGTAGTATTAATCCGACAGGGGGCTCCTTGCCCCAGCATTTT	CASSINPTGGSLPQHF	TRBD1	TRBV19	TRBJ1-5
TGTGCCAGTAGTCGAGGGACTAGCGGGATACCGAGCTCCTACAATGAGCAGTTCTTC	CASSRGTSGIPSSYNEQFF	TRBD2	TRBV19	TRBJ2-1
TGTGCCAGCAGCGAGCAGCGCTGGAACACTGAAGCTTTCTTT	CASSEQRWNTEAFF	-	TRBV2	TRBJ1-1
TGCAGCGTTGAGGGCCCCGCGGGTAATGAGCAGTTCTTC	CSVEGPAGNEQFF	-	TRBV29-1	TRBJ2-1
TGCGCCAGCAGCTTAAGCCTGTCGTTGATAGAGACCCAGTACTTC	CASSLSLSLIETQYF	-	TRBV5-1	TRBJ2-5
TGTGCCAGCAGGCCGGGACTGGGTCCCTACGAGCAGTACTTC	CASRPGLGPYEQYF	-	TRBV2	TRBJ2-7
TGTGCCAGCAGCTTAGCCAACTTTCCCACAGATACGCAGTATTTT	CASSLANFPTDTQYF	-	TRBV7-2	TRBJ2-3
TGTGCCAGTAGTATGGCAGTGAATGTAAAACTGTTTTTT	CASSMAVNVKLFF	-	TRBV19	TRBJ1-4
TGCGCCAGCAGCCTTGGACAGATAGAGACCCAGTACTTC	CASSLGQIETQYF	-	TRBV5-1	TRBJ2-5
TGTGCCAGTAGTATAGATTTGGCGGGGCTCGGCTATGGCTACACCTTC	CASSIDLAGLGYGYTF	-	TRBV19	TRBJ1-2
TGTGCCAGCAGCCTCACCGGGACATATAATCAGCCCCAGCATTTT	CASSLTGTYNQPQHF	-	TRBV6-5	TRBJ1-5